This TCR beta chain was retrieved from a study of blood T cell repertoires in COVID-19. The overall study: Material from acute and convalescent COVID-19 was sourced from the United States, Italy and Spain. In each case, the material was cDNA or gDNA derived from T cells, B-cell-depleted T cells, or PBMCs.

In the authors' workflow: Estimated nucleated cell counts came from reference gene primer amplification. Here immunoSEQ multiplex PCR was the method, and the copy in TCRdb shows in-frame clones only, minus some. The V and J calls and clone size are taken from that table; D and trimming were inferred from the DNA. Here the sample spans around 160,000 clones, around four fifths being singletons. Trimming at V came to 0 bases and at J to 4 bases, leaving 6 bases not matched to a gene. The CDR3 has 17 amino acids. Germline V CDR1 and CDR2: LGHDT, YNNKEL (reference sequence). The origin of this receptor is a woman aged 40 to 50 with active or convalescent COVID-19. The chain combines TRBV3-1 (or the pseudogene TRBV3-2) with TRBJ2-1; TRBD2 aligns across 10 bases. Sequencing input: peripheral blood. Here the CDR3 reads CASSQDQREGRYNEQFF. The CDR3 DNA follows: TGTGCCAGCAGCCAAGATCAGCGGGAGGGGCGTTACAATGAGCAGTTCTTC.